This TCR beta chain is drawn from a study of CXCR3-negative and CXCR3-positive naive CD8 T cells. Study results and caveats: Naive CXCR3-negative and CXCR3-positive cells had similar TRBV-TRBJ usage; memory differed.

Subsets of CD8+ T cells were each sorted in triplicate at approximately 270,000 cells apiece. In preparing the TRB cDNA libraries, 5' RACE with UMI labels was used. Reprocessing the 5' RACE reads, TCRdb reports a single entry for every CDR3 protein and omits DNA. The table lists about 48,000 distinct CDR3 sequences. Germline CDR1 MDHEN, CDR2 SYDVKM. This CDR3 contains 15 residues. As concerns this clonotype: What it binds is not known.

Source material: memory CD8+ T cells from blood. This sequence originates from a human donor in good health. Some clones in this sample may be carry-over from other donors' samples. This chain connects TRBV28 to TRBJ2-7; the TRBD1 assignment by TCRdb is unverifiable without DNA. The CDR3: CASTVGFGQVYEQYF.